This T cell receptor (beta chain) was documented in a study of neoadjuvant anti-PD-1 for oral cavity cancer. Findings of the study overall: With a few patients per group, TCR findings need larger cohorts.

A word on this clone: Its antigen is unknown.

Germline V lookup: CDR1 GTSNPN, CDR2 SVGIG (reference sequence). The germline V and J ends were trimmed by 4 bases and 2 bases, with 12 bases remaining between them. This CDR3 has 13 residues. Clones were sequenced by immunoSEQ multiplex PCR, and TCRdb holds only the in-frame ones, with some missing. There are over 11,000 clones in the sample; 75% occur only once, and roughly 2% lies in the top ten. Time point in this sample: after neoadjuvant nivolumab, at surgical resection. V and J are TRBV30 and TRBJ2-7; TRBD1 might be the D (7 bases). Sequenced here: PBMCs, sampled after nivolumab (anti-PD-1) treatment. The origin of this receptor is a person aged 35 to 85 with oral cavity squamous cell carcinoma. CDR3 residues: CAWNRGGTYEQYF. DNA for the CDR3: TGTGCCTGGAACAGGGGAGGCACCTACGAGCAGTACTTC. The full variable domain, its missing parts supplied by reference TRBV30 and TRBJ2-7, is SQTIHQWPATLVQPVGSPLSLECTVEGTSNPNLYWYRQAAGRGLQLLFYSVGIGQISSEVPQNLSASRPQDRQFILSSKKLLLSDSGFYLCAWNRGGTYEQYFGPGTRLTVT.